These T cell receptor beta chains were read from a single sample in a study of neurological immune-mediated disorders. TCRdb re-analysed the 5' RACE reads in MiXCR, keeping a single row per CDR3 protein. The sample lists roughly 100,000 distinct CDR3 sequences; 11% were seen once. Sequencing was carried out using PBMCs. The receptors were gathered from a female donor with HTLV-1-associated myelopathy (HAM/TSP). Both conserved end residues are part of each CDR3. A D gene is named only where the DNA matches it firmly. Not every row has a clone size; where given, it reads once, few, many or a size class.

v_gene: TRBV6-2/TRBV6-3; d_gene: -; abundance: -; j_gene: TRBJ2-3; CDR3nt: TGTGCCAGCAGTTATATGCCATGGACCGGAGTGGCAGATACGCAGTATTTT; CDR3aa: CASSYMPWTGVADTQYF
v_gene: TRBV4-2; d_gene: -; abundance: -; j_gene: TRBJ2-7; CDR3nt: TGTGCCAGCAGCCAGCCGGGGGAAGGGTTTTACGAGCAGTACTTC; CDR3aa: CASSQPGEGFYEQYF
v_gene: TRBV7-2; d_gene: TRBD2; abundance: few; j_gene: TRBJ2-3; CDR3nt: TGTGCCAGCAGCTCAACAGCGGGGGGGTCATTAGGGTTGGCAGATACGCAGTATTTT; CDR3aa: CASSSTAGGSLGLADTQYF
v_gene: TRBV7-2; d_gene: TRBD1; abundance: many; j_gene: TRBJ2-7; CDR3nt: TGTGCCAGCAGCCTGACAGGGAGTAGGTTCGGGGTCGAGCAGTACTTC; CDR3aa: CASSLTGSRFGVEQYF
v_gene: TRBV6-2/TRBV6-3; d_gene: TRBD1; abundance: many; j_gene: TRBJ2-5; CDR3nt: TGTGCCAGCAGATTGGACAGGGGGTCCGAGACCCAGTACTTC; CDR3aa: CASRLDRGSETQYF
v_gene: TRBV29-1; d_gene: -; abundance: many; j_gene: TRBJ2-7; CDR3nt: TGCAGCGTTTCGAGCTCCTACGAGCAGTACTTC; CDR3aa: CSVSSSYEQYF
v_gene: TRBV25-1; d_gene: -; abundance: -; j_gene: TRBJ2-4; CDR3nt: TGTGCCAGCAGTGAATTCGGCATAGTGGGAGACATTCAGTACTTC; CDR3aa: CASSEFGIVGDIQYF
v_gene: TRBV6-5; d_gene: -; abundance: -; j_gene: TRBJ1-1; CDR3nt: TGTGCCAGCAGTTACGGCCGACGGGGAAATGAAGCTTTCTTT; CDR3aa: CASSYGRRGNEAFF
v_gene: TRBV3-1; d_gene: TRBD1; abundance: -; j_gene: TRBJ2-3; CDR3nt: TGTGCCAGCAGCCCCGAGGGGGCAGATACGCAGAATTTC; CDR3aa: CASSPEGADTQNF
v_gene: TRBV20-1; d_gene: -; abundance: many; j_gene: TRBJ2-3; CDR3nt: TGCAGTGCTAGAGTGGCCCAAACAAGCACAGATACGCAGTATTTT; CDR3aa: CSARVAQTSTDTQYF
v_gene: TRBV10-3; d_gene: TRBD2; abundance: many; j_gene: TRBJ2-3; CDR3nt: TGTGCCATCAGTGGGGTAGCGGGGCTCACAGATACGCAGTATTTT; CDR3aa: CAISGVAGLTDTQYF
v_gene: TRBV20-1; d_gene: -; abundance: many; j_gene: TRBJ1-5; CDR3nt: TGCAGTGCTAGAGCCACAGGGAACCTCCATCAGCCCCAGCATTTT; CDR3aa: CSARATGNLHQPQHF
v_gene: TRBV20-1; d_gene: -; abundance: many; j_gene: TRBJ2-7; CDR3nt: TGCAGTGCTAGAGTCCCAGGGATCCCTGCGGGGGAGCAGTACTTC; CDR3aa: CSARVPGIPAGEQYF